The entry that follows covers one T cell receptor beta chain sequence. What it binds is unknown. The data were taken from a study of cytotoxic CD8 clonotypes in ibrutinib-treated CLL. Study information: The patient breakdown showed about ten relapsed/refractory and about 16 treatment-naive cases, with 17 to 18 IGHV unmutated. Responses: some 25 partial, 2 complete; after median approximately 70 months, approximately 15 stayed remitted, roughly 12 progressed.

The method was immunoSEQ multiplex PCR; TCRdb's version includes in-frame clones alone and lacks a portion of them. The sample contains 30,000 or so clones, 57% of which appear only once. Study observations and caveats: There were few public clonotypes, and on treatment they contracted or stayed stable. Higher clonality was seen at ibrutinib response and a return toward baseline at progression.

The CDR3 totals 14 residues. V was pared by 7 bases and J by 5 bases, with 6 bases of the junction left unmatched. The V gene's germline CDR1 is SNHLY and CDR2 FYNNEI. The source of this sequence is a human donor with chronic lymphocytic leukemia. The chain employs TRBV2 and TRBJ2-2; TRBD2 aligns across 8 bases. The specimen was PBMCs, collected before ibrutinib treatment. The CDR3 DNA reads TGTGCCAGCATTGCGGGAGGAAGGACCGGGGAGCTGTTTTTT. Amino acid sequence: CASIAGGRTGELFF.